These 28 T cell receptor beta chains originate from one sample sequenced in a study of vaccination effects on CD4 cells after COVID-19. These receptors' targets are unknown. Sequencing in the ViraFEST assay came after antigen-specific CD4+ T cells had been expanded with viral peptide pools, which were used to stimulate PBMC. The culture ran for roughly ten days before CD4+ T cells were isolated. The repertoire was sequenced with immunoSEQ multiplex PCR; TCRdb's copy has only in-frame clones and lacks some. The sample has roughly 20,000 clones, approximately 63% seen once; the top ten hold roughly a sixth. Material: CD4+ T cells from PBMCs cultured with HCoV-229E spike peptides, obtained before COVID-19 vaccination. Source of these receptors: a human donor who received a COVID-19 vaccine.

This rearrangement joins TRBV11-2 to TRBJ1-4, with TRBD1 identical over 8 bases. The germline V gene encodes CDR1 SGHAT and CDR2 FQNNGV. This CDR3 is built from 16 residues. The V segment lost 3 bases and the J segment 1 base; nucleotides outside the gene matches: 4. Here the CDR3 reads CASSLSRGRTNEKLFF. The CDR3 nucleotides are TGTGCCAGCAGCTTGTCCAGGGGGCGAACTAATGAAAAACTGTTTTTT.

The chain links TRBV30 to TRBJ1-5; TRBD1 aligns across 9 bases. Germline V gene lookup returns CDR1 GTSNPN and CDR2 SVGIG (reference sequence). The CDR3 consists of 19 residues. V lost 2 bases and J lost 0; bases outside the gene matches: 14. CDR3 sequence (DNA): TGTGCCTGGAGTCCGAATCCGGGACAGGGATTCTATAGCAATCAGCCCCAGCATTTT. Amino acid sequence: CAWSPNPGQGFYSNQPQHF.

DNA of the CDR3: TGTGCCAGTAGTGGGAGGCTGAACACTGAAGCTTTCTTT. It specifies CASSGRLNTEAFF. The genes are TRBV19 and TRBJ1-1; D is unresolved. The CDR3 consists of 13 residues. Germline V gives CDR1 LNHDA, CDR2 SQIVND (reference sequence). V was cut by 5 bases and J by 0 bases, with 7 bases left in between.

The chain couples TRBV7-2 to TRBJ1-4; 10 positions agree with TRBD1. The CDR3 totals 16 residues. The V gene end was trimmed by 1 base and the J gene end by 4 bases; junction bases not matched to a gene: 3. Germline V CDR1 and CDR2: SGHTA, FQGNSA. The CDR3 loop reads CASSLGGQGSNEKLFF. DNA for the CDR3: TGTGCCAGCAGCTTAGGGGGACAGGGGAGTAATGAAAAACTGTTTTTT. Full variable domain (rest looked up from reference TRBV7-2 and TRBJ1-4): GAGVSQSPSNKVTEKGKDVELRCDPISGHTALYWYRQSLGQGLEFLIYFQGNSAPDKSGLPSDRFSAERTGGSVSTLTIQRTQQEDSAVYLCASSLGGQGSNEKLFFGSGTQLSVL.

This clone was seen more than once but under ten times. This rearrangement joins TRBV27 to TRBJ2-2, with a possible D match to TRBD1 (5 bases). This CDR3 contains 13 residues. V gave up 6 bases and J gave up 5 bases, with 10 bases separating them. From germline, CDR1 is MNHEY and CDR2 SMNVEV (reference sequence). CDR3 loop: CASSLRVTGELFF. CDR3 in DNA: TGTGCCAGCAGCCTCAGGGTTACCGGGGAGCTGTTTTTT.

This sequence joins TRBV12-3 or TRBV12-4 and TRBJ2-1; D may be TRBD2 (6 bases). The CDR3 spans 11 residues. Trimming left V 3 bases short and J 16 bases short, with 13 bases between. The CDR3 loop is CASSFETRIFF. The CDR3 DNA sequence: TGTGCCAGCAGTTTCGAGACTAGAATATTCTTC.

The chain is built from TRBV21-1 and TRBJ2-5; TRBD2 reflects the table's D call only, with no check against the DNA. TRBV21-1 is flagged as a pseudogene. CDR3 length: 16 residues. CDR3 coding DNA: TGTGCCAGCAGCAAAGCGCTTTACGTACTGAGGGAGACCCAGTACTTC. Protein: CASSKALYVLRETQYF.

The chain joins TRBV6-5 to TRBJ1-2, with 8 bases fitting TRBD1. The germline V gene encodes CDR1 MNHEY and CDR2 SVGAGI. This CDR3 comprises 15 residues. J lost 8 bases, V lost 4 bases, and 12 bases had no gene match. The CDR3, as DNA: TGTGCCAGCAGTTCGCAATGGACAGGGCCCTTGGGCTACACCTTC. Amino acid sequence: CASSSQWTGPLGYTF.

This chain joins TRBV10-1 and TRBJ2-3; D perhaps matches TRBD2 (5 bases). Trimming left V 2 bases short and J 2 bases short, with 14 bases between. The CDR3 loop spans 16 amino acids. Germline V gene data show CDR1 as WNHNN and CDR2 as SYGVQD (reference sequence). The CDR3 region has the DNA TGCGCCAGCAGTGAGGGGCTTCTAGCCCTCACAGATACGCAGTATTTT. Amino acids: CASSEGLLALTDTQYF.

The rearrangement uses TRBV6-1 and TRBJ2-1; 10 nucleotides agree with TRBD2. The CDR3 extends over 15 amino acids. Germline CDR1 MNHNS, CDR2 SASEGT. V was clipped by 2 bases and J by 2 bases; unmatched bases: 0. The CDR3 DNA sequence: TGTGCCAGCAGTGAACTAGCGGGGGCCTACAATGAGCAGTTCTTC. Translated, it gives CASSELAGAYNEQFF.

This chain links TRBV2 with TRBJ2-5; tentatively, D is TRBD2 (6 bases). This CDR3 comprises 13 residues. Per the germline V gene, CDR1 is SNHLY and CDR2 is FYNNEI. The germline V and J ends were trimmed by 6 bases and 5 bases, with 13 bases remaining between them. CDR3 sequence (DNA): TGTGCCAGCAGCCTGCGGAGGGGCGAGACCCAGTACTTC. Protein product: CASSLRRGETQYF.

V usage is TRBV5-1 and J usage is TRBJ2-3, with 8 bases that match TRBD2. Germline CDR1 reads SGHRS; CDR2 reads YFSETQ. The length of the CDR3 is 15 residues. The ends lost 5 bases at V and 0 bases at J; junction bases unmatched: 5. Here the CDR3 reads CASRGSGTSTDTQYF. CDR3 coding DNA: TGCGCCAGCAGGGGTAGCGGGACTAGCACAGATACGCAGTATTTT.

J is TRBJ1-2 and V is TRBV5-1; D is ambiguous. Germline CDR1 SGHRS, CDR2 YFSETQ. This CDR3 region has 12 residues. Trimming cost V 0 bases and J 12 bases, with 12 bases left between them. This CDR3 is CASSLGGVADTF. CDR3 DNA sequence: TGCGCCAGCAGCTTGGGCGGAGTCGCGGACACCTTC. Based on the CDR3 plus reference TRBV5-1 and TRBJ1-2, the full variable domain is KAGVTQTPRYLIKTRGQQVTLSCSPISGHRSVSWYQQTPGQGLQFLFEYFSETQRNKGNFPGRFSGRQFSNSRSEMNVSTLELGDSALYLCASSLGGVADTFGSGTRLTVV.

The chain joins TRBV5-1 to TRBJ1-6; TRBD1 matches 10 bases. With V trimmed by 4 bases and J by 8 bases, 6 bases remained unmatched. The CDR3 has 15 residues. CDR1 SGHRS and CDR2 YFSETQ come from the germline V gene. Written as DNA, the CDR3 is TGCGCCAGCAGCCGACAGGGGGCGATTGATTCACCCCTCCACTTT. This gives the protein CASSRQGAIDSPLHF.

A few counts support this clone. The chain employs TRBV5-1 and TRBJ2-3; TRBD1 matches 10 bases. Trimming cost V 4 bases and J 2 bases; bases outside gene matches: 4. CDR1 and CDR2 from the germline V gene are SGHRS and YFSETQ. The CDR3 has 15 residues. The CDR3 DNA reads TGCGCCAGCAGCCAGGACAGGGGGGACACAGATACGCAGTATTTT. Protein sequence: CASSQDRGDTDTQYF.

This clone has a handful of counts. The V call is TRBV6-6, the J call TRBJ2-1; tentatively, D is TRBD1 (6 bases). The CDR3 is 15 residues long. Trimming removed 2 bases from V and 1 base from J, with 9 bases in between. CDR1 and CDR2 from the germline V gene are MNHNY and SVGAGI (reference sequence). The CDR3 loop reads CASSYEQGSYNEQFF. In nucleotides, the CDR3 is TGTGCCAGCAGTTACGAACAGGGTTCCTACAATGAGCAGTTCTTC.

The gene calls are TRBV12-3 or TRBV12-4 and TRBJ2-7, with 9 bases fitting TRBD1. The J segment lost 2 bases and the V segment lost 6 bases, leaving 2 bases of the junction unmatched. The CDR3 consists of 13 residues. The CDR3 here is CASRRTGAYEQYF. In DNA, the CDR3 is TGTGCCAGCAGACGGACAGGGGCCTACGAGCAGTACTTC.

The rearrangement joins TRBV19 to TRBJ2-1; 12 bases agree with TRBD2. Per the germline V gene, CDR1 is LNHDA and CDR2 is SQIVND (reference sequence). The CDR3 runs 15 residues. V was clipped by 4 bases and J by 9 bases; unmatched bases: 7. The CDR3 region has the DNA TGTGCCAGTAGTAGCCTGGGACTAGCGGGTGGTGAGCAGTTCTTC. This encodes CASSSLGLAGGEQFF.

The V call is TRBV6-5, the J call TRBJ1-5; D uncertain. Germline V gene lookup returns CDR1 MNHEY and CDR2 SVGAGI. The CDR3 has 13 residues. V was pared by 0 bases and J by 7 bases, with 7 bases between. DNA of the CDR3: TGTGCCAGCAGTTACTCCAGCGGGCAGCCCCAGCATTTT. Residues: CASSYSSGQPQHF.

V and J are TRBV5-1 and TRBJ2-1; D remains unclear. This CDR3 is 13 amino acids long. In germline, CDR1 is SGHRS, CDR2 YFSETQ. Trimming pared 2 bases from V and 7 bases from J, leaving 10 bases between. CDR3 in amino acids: CASSFWGRNEQFF. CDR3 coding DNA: TGCGCCAGCAGCTTTTGGGGTCGGAATGAGCAGTTCTTC.

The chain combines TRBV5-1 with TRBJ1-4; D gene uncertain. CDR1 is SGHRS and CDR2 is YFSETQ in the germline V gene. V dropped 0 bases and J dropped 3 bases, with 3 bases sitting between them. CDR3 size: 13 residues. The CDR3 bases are TGCGCCAGCAGCTTGGTGGCTAATGAAAAACTGTTTTTT. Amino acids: CASSLVANEKLFF.

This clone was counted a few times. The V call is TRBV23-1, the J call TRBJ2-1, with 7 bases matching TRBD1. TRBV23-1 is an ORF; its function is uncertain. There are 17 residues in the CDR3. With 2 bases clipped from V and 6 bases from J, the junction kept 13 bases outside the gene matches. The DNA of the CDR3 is TGCGCCAGCAGTCAAAGTCCAAGACAGGGTCCGGTCAATGAGCAGTTCTTC. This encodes CASSQSPRQGPVNEQFF.

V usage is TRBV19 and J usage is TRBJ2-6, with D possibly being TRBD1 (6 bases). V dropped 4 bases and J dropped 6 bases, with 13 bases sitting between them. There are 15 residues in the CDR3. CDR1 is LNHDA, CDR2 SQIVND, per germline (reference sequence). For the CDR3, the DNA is TGTGCCAGTAGTACGAGAACAGGGCTGGCCAACGTCCTGACTTTC. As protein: CASSTRTGLANVLTF.

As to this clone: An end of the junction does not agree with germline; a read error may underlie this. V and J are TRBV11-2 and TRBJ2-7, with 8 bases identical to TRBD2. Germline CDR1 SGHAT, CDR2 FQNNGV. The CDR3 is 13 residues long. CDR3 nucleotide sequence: TGTGCCAGCAGCTTAGGGTATGGGCGGGAGGCTTCATTC. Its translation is CASSLGYGREASF.

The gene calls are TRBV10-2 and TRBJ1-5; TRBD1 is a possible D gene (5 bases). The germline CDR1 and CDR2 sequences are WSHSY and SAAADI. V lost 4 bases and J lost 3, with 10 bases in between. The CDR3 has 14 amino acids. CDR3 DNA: TGCGCCAGCAGTGGGCGGGGGGACAATCAGCCCCAGCATTTT. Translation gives CASSGRGDNQPQHF.

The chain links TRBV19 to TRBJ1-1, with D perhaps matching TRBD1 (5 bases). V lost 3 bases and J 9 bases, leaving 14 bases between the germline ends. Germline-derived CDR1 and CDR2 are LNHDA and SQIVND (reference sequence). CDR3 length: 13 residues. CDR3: CASSIIGGTQAFF. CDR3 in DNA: TGTGCCAGTAGTATCATCGGGGGAACTCAAGCTTTCTTT.

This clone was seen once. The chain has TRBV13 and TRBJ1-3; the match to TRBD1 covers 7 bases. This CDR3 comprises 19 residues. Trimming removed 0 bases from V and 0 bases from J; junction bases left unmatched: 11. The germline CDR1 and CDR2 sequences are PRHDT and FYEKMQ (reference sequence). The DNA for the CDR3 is TGTGCCAGCAGCTTAGGGTACCCAGGACAGGTCCACTCTGGAAACACCATATATTTT. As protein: CASSLGYPGQVHSGNTIYF.

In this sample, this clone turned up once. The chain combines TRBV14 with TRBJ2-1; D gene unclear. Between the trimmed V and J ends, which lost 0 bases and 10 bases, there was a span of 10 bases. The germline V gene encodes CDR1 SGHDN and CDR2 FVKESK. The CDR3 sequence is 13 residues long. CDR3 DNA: TGTGCCAGCAGCCAAGAGCCCGTCCCCGAGCAGTTCTTC. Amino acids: CASSQEPVPEQFF.